This T cell receptor (beta chain) is from a study of T cell repertoires in cytomegalovirus infection. As for the study in general: HLA-B-restricted CMV epitopes that are well studied, plus recently identified HLA-C-restricted ones, were used by the study. Indications came from public TCR beta signatures; they pointed to CMV infection and to a matching HLA type.

Via MiXCR, TCRdb re-called the reads, giving one row per CDR3 protein. The sample has about 890,000 distinct CDR3 sequences, about a third seen once. Study-level findings and limits: Summed frequency of public TCR beta families distinguished CMV carriers with the relevant HLA. Clonotypes of TCR beta that were HLA-C-restricted and CMV-specific dominated the ex vivo response.

The CDR3 length is 14 residues. Trimming removed 6 bases at V and 7 bases at J, with 15 bases between. On this clonotype itself: Its antigen remains unknown.

The specimen comprised cultured CD8+ T cells from PBMCs, sampled from culture after CMV antigen stimulation. The sequence was collected from a human donor in good health (CMV status not recorded). Some clones in this sample may be carry-over from other donors' samples. The chain employs TRBV12-3 or TRBV12-4 and TRBJ2-2, with D unclear. In DNA form, the CDR3 reads TGTGCCAGCAGCTCTACTGGCCCGGGCGGGGAGCTGTTTTTT. Translated, it gives CASSSTGPGGELFF.